The entry that follows covers one T cell receptor beta chain sequence. Its antigen is unidentified. The data were obtained in a study of cytomegalovirus exposure and HLA in healthy donors. Study-wide points: In a later analysis, most CMV-associated TCR beta chains appeared HLA-restricted. Follow-up analysis later connected one missense variant in DCLRE1C with trimming of TCR beta V- and J-genes.

The V gene's germline CDR1 is SQVTM and CDR2 ANQGSEA. This CDR3 is built from 11 residues. Both 60 Vbeta primers and 13 Jbeta primers went into the PCR. Sequenced by immunoSEQ multiplex PCR; TCRdb stores in-frame clones only, minus some. The sample holds about 82,000 clones; approximately 69% are singletons and the top ten take around a fifth. The sequencing input was PBMCs. The clonotype comes from a woman aged 45-65 years in good health and CMV-seropositive. The chain is built from TRBV29-1 and TRBJ2-5; 10 positions agree with TRBD1. The J call is uncertain, as TRBJ2-7 better fits the DNA end. The CDR3 loop reads CSPGTGDEQYF. CDR3 in DNA: TGCAGCCCCGGGACAGGGGACGAGCAGTACTTC.